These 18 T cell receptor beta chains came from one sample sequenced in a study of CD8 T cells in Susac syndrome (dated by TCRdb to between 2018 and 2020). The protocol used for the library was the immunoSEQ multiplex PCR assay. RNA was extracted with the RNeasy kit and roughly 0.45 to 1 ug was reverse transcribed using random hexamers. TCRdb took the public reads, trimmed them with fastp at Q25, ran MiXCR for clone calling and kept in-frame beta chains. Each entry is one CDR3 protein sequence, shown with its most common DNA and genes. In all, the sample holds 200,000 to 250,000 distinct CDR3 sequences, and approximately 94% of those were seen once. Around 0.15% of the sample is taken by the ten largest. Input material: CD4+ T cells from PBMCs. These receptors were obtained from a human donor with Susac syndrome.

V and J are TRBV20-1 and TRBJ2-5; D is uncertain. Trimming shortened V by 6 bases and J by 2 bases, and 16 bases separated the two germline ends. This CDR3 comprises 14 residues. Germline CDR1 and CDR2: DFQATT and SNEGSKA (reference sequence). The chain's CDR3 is CSAPSASDQETQYF. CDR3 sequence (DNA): TGCAGTGCCCCATCGGCCAGCGATCAAGAGACCCAGTACTTC.

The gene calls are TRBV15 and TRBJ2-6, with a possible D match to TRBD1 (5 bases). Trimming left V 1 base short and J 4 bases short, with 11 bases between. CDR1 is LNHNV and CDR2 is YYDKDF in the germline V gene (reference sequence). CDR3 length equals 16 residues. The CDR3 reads CATSRGQIRGANVLTF. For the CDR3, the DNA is TGTGCCACCAGCAGAGGACAGATCAGGGGGGCCAACGTCCTGACTTTC.

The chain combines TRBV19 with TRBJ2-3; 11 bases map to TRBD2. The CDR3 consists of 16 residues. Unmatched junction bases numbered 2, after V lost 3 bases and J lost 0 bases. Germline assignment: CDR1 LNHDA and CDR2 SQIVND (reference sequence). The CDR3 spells CASSIGTSGSTDTQYF. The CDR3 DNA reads TGTGCCAGTAGTATCGGGACTAGCGGTAGCACAGATACGCAGTATTTT.

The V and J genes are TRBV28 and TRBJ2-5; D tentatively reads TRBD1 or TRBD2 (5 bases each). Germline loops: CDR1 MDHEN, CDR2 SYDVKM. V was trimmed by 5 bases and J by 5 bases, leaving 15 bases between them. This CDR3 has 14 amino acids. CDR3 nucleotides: TGTGCCAGCAGTGGCAGGGACGGCCCGGAGACCCAGTACTTC. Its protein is CASSGRDGPETQYF.

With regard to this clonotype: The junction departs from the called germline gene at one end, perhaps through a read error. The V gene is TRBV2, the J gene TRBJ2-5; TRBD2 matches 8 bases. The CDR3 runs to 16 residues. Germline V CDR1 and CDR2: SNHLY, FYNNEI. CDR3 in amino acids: CASSEVTRAGGVGAHF. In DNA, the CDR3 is TGTGCCAGCAGTGAAGTGACGAGGGCGGGGGGCGTAGGCGCGCACTTC.

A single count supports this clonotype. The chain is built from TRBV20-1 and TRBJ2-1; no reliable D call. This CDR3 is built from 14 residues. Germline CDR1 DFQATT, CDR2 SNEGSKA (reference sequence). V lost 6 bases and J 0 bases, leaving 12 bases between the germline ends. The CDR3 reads CSARADGSYNEQFF. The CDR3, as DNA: TGCAGTGCACGGGCCGACGGCTCCTACAATGAGCAGTTCTTC.

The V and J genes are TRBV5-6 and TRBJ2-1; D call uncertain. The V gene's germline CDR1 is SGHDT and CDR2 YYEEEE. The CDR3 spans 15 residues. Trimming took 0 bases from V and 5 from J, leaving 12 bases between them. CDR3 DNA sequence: TGTGCCAGCAGCTTGGACCAGGCTTCACACAATGAGCAGTTCTTC. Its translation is CASSLDQASHNEQFF.

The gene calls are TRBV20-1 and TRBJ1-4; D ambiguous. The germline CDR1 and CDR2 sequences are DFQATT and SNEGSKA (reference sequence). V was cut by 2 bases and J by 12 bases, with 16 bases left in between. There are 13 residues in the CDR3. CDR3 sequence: CSARRTDWEELFF. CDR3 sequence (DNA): TGCAGTGCTAGAAGGACGGATTGGGAAGAACTGTTTTTT.

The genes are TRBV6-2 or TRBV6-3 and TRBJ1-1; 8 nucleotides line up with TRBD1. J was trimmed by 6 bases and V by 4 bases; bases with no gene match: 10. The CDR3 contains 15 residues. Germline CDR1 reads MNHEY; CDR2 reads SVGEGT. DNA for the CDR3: TGTGCCAGCAGTTTCCGGGACAGGAGGTATGCTGAAGCTTTCTTT. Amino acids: CASSFRDRRYAEAFF.

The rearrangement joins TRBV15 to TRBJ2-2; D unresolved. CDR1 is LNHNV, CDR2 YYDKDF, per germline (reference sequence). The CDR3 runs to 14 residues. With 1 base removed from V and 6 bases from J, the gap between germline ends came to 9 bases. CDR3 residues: CATSRGQVSGELFF. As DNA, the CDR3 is TGTGCCACCAGCAGAGGACAAGTCTCCGGGGAGCTGTTTTTT.

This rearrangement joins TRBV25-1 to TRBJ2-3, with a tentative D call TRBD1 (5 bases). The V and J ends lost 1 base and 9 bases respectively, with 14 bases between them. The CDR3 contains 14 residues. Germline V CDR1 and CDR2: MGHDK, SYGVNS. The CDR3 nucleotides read TGTGCCAGCAGTGAATCTAACAGGCCGCCAACGCAGTATTTT. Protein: CASSESNRPPTQYF.

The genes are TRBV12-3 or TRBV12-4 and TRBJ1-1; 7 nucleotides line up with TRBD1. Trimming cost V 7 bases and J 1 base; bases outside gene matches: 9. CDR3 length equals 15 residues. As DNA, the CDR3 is TGTGCCAGCACCCTAGGGGGCGCCGGGAACACTGAAGCTTTCTTT. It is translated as CASTLGGAGNTEAFF.

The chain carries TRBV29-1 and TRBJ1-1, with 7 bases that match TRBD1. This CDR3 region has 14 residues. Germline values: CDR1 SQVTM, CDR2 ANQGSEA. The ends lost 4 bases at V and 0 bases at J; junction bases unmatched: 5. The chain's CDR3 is CSVGQGVLNTEAFF. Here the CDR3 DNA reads TGCAGCGTTGGACAGGGCGTACTGAACACTGAAGCTTTCTTT.

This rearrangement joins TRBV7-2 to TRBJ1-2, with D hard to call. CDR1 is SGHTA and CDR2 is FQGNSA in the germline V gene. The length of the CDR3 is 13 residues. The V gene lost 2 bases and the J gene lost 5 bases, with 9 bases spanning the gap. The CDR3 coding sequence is TGTGCCAGCAGCTTACGCCCTGAGTATGGCTACACCTTC. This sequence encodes CASSLRPEYGYTF.

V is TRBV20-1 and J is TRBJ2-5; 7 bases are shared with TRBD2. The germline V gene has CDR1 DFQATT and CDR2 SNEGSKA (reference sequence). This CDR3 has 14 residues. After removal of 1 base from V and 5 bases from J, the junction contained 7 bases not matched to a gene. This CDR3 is CSARGGTTRETQYF. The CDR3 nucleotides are TGCAGTGCTAGAGGGGGGACTACCAGGGAGACCCAGTACTTC.

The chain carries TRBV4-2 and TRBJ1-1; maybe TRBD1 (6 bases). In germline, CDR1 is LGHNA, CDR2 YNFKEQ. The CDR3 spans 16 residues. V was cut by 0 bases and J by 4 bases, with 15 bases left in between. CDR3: CASSQDGAGESTEAFF. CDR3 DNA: TGTGCCAGCAGCCAAGACGGGGCAGGGGAGTCCACTGAAGCTTTCTTT.

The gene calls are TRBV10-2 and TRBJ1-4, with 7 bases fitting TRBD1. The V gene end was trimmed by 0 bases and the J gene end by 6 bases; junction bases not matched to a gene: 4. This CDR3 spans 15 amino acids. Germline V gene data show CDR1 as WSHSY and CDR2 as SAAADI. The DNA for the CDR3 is TGCGCCAGCAGTGAGTCCGGCAGGGGGGATGAAAAACTGTTTTTT. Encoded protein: CASSESGRGDEKLFF.

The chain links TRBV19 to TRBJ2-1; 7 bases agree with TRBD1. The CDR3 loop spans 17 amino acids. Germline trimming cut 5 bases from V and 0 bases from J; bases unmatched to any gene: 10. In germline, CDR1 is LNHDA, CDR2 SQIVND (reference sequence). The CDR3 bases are TGTGCCAGTAGTCTCGCCCAACGACAGGGCTCCTACAATGAGCAGTTCTTC. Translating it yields CASSLAQRQGSYNEQFF.